Listed below are T cell receptor beta chains from one sample, sequenced in a study of shared clonotypes between healthy human individuals. TCRdb's table, derived via immunoSEQ multiplex PCR, lists solely in-frame clones and lacks some. The profile shows 2,500,000 or so clones, 85% to 95% of them singletons. Sequencing input: naive CD4+ T cells sorted from blood. The source of these receptors is a man aged 18 to 29 in good health. CDR3s leave out the opening cysteine and the closing phenylalanine or tryptophan. Each record gives: V gene, CDR3 protein.

v_call: TRBV7-9
cdr3_aa: ASSPDTGREQY

v_call: TRBV6-1
cdr3_aa: ASSEAGTTQETQY

v_call: TRBV4-1
cdr3_aa: ASSPGSLRGGNQPQH

v_call: TRBV5-1
cdr3_aa: ASRPGDRNEQY

v_call: TRBV6-8
cdr3_aa: ASSYSGTDGNTIY

v_call: TRBV6-1
cdr3_aa: ASSEGPGLNQPQH

v_call: TRBV10-3
cdr3_aa: AISDLGLADYEQY

v_call: TRBV2
cdr3_aa: ASSEGGETQY

v_call: TRBV7-9
cdr3_aa: ASSSTDQPQH

v_call: TRBV19
cdr3_aa: ASSQSDLYSNQPQH

v_call: TRBV5-1
cdr3_aa: ASSLWSGGAETQY

v_call: TRBV30
cdr3_aa: AWSPDSQPEQY

v_call: TRBV10-1
cdr3_aa: ARNLPGQGSNQPQH

v_call: TRBV7-2
cdr3_aa: ASSIRGRRETQY

v_call: TRBV6-4
cdr3_aa: ASSEREEQY

v_call: TRBV18
cdr3_aa: ASHSLGQGKTEAF

v_call: TRBV10-3
cdr3_aa: AISESGHPYEQY

v_call: TRBV5-1
cdr3_aa: ASSSGLAGGDTQY

v_call: TRBV7-2
cdr3_aa: ASSLIRSGAEAF

v_call: TRBV6-1
cdr3_aa: ASSWAASYEQY

v_call: TRBV7-3
cdr3_aa: ASSLTRTSYNEQF

v_call: TRBV6-1
cdr3_aa: ASSGQVYNEQF

v_call: TRBV30
cdr3_aa: AWTADSSSTDTQY

v_call: TRBV29-1
cdr3_aa: SADRTGGYGYT

v_call: TRBV29-1
cdr3_aa: SVEHGEETQY

v_call: TRBV7-9
cdr3_aa: ASSLRGESPLH

v_call: TRBV19
cdr3_aa: ASSTPGEQGAHNEQF

v_call: TRBV11-2
cdr3_aa: ASSFSSNQPQH

v_call: TRBV6-6
cdr3_aa: ASNPGQGDNSPLH

v_call: TRBV6-4
cdr3_aa: ASRMDPYSNQPQH

v_call: TRBV25-1
cdr3_aa: ASSVTLLDYNEQF

v_call: TRBV10-3
cdr3_aa: AISRDISYEQY

v_call: TRBV4-3
cdr3_aa: ASSPTSGSSDTQY

v_call: TRBV10-3
cdr3_aa: AISWDIGGVYEQY